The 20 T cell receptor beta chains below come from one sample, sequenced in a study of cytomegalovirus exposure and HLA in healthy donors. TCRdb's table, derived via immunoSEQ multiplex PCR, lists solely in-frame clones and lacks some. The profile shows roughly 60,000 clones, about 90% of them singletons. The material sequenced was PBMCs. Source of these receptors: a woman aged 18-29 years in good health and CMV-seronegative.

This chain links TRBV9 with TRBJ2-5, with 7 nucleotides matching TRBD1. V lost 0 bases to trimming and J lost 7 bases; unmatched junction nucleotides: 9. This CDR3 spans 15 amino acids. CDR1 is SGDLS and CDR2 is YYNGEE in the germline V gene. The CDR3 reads CASSVGDRSPGTQYF. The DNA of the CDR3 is TGTGCCAGCAGCGTAGGGGACAGATCCCCGGGGACCCAGTACTTC. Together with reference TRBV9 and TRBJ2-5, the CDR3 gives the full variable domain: DSGVTQTPKHLITATGQRVTLRCSPRSGDLSVYWYQQSLDQGLQFLIQYYNGEERAKGNILERFSAQQFPDLHSELNLSSLELGDSALYFCASSVGDRSPGTQYFGPGTRLLVL.

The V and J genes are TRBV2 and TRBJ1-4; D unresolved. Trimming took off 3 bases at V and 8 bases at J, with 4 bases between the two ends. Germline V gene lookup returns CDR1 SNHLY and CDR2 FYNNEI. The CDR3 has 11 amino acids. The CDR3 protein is CASSEREKLFF. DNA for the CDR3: TGTGCCAGCAGTGAGAGAGAAAAACTGTTTTTT.

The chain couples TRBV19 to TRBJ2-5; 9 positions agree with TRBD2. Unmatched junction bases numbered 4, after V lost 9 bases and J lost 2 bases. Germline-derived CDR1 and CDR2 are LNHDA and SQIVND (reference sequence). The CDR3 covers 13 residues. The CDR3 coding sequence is TGTGCCAGCCGGCTAGCGGGACAAGAGACCCAGTACTTC. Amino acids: CASRLAGQETQYF.

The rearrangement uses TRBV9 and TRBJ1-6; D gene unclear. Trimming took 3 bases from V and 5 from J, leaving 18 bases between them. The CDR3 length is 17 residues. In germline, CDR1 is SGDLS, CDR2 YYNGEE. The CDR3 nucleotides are TGTGCCAGCAGCGCTCCGGTCCGCCTAGTCAATAATTCACCCCTCCACTTT. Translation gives CASSAPVRLVNNSPLHF.

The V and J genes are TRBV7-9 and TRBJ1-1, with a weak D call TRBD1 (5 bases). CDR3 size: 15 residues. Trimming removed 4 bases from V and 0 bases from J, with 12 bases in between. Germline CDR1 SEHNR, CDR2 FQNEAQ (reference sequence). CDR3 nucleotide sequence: TGTGCCAGCAGCTCCGGTGGGGGGGTGAACACTGAAGCTTTCTTT. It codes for CASSSGGGVNTEAFF.

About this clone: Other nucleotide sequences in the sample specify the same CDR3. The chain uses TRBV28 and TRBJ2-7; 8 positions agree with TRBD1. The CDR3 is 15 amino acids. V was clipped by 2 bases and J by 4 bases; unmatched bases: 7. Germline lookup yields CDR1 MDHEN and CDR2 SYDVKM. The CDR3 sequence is CASSLPGTGFYEQYF. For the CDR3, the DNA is TGTGCCAGCAGTTTACCCGGGACAGGCTTTTACGAGCAGTACTTC.

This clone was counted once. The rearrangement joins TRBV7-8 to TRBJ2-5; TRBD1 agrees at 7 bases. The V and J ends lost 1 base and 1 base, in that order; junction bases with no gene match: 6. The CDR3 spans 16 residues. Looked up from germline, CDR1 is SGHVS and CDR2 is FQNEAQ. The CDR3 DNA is TGTGCCAGCAGCTTAGTGATGACAGGGTCCCAAGAGACCCAGTACTTC. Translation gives CASSLVMTGSQETQYF.

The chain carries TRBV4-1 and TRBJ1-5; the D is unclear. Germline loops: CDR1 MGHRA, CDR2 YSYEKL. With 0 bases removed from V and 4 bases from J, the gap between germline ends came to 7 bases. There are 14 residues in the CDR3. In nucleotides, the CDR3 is TGCGCCAGCAGCCAAGAAGAGGGAAATCAGCCCCAGCATTTT. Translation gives CASSQEEGNQPQHF.

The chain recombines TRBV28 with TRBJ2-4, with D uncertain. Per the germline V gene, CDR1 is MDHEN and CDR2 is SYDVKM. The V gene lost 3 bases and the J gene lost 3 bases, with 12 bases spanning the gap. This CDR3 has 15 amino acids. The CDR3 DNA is TGTGCCAGCAGTTTGCCGAGCGACGGCAAAAACATTCAGTACTTC. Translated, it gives CASSLPSDGKNIQYF.

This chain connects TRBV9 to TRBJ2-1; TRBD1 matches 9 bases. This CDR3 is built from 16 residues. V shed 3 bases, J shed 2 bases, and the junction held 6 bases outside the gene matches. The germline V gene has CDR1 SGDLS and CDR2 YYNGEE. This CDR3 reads CASSARTGDTYNEQFF. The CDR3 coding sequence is TGTGCCAGCAGCGCCCGGACAGGGGATACCTACAATGAGCAGTTCTTC.

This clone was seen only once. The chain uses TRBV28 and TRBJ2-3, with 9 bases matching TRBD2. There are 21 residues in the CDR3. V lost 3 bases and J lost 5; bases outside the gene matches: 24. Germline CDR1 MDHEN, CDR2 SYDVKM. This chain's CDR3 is CASSFVPGVRDWRGGGDTQYF. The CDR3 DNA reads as TGTGCCAGCAGTTTTGTCCCCGGGGTGAGGGATTGGCGGGGGGGCGGAGATACGCAGTATTTT.

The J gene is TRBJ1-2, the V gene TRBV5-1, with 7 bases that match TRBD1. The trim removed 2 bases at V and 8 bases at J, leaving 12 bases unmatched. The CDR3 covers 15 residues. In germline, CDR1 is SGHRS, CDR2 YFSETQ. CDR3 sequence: CASSFGADRDFGYTF. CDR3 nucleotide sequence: TGCGCCAGCAGCTTCGGGGCCGACAGGGACTTCGGCTACACCTTC.

The CDR3 protein is CASKRGGRSADTQYF. CDR3 nucleotides: TGTGCCAGTAAGCGGGGGGGCCGATCGGCAGATACGCAGTATTTT. The chain is built from TRBV19 and TRBJ2-3; the match to TRBD2 covers 10 bases. V lost 7 bases and J lost 4; bases outside the gene matches: 8. This CDR3 region has 15 residues. Germline assignment: CDR1 LNHDA and CDR2 SQIVND (reference sequence).

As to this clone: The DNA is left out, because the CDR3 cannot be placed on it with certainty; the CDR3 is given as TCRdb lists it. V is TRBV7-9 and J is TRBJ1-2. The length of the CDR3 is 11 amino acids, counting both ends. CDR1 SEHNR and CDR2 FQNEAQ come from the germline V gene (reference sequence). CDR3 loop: CASSFGGGATF.

The CDR3, as DNA: TGTGCCAGCAGCTTAATCAGGTATCAGCCCCAGCATTTT. This encodes CASSLIRYQPQHF. The chain recombines TRBV11-3 with TRBJ1-5; no firm D call. CDR1 is SGHNT and CDR2 is YENEEA in the germline V gene. V lost 2 bases and J 5 bases, leaving 7 bases between the germline ends. The CDR3 totals 13 residues.

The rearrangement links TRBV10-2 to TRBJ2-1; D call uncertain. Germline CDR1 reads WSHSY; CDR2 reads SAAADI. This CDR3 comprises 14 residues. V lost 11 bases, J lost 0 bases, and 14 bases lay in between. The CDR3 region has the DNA TGCGCCTGCGCCAGGCAGAGCTCCTACAATGAGCAGTTCTTC. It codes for CACARQSSYNEQFF.

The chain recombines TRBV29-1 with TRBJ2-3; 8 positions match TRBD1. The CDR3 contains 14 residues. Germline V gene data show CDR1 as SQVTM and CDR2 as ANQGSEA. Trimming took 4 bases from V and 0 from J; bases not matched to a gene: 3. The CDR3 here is CSVARDRSTDTQYF. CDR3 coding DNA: TGCAGCGTTGCCCGGGACAGGAGCACAGATACGCAGTATTTT.

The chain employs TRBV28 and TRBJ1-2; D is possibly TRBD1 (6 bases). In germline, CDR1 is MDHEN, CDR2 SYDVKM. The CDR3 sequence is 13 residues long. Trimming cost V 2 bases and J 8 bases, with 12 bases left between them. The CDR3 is CASSLRGGGGYTF. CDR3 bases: TGTGCCAGCAGTTTACGGGGAGGGGGGGGCTACACCTTC.

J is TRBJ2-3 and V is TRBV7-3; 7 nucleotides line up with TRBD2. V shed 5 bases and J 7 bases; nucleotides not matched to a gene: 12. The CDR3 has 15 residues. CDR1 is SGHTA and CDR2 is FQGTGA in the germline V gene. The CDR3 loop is CASSQRASGTNTQYF. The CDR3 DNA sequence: TGTGCCAGCAGCCAGAGGGCTAGCGGTACAAATACGCAGTATTTT.

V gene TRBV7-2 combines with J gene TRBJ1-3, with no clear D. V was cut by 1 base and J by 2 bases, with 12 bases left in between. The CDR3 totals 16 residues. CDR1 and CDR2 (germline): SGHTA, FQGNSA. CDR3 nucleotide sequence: TGTGCCAGCAGCTTAGGTGGCGGGTGGGCTGGAAACACCATATATTTT. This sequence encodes CASSLGGGWAGNTIYF.